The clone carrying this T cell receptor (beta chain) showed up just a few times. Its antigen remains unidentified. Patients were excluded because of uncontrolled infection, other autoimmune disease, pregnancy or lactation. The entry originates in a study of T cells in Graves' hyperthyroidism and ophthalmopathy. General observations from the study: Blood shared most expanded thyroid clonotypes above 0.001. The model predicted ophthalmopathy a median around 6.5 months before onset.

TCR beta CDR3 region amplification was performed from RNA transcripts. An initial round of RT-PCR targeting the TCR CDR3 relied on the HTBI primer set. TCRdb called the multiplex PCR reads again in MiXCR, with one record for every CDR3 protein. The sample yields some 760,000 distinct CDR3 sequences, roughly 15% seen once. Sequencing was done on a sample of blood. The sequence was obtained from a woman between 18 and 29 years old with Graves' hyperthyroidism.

The CDR3 sequence is CAISESAYGEKLFF. The CDR3 DNA follows: TGTGCCATCAGTGAGTCCGCCTACGGCGAAAAACTGTTTTTT. The gene calls are TRBV10-3 and TRBJ1-4, with D hard to call. There are 14 residues in the CDR3. Germline values: CDR1 ENHRY, CDR2 SYGVKD. V was shortened by 0 bases and J by 8 bases, with 10 bases between the two germline ends.